The 5 T cell receptor beta chains below come from one sample, sequenced in a study of cytomegalovirus exposure and HLA in healthy donors (TCRdb year 2017). Libraries were constructed by the immunoSEQ multiplex PCR assay. The multiplex PCR relied on a mix of 60 forward primers for TCR Vbeta segments and 13 reverse primers for TCR Jbeta segments. This is the immuneACCESS table as TCRdb keeps it, with only in-frame sequences that have V and J called. A part of the clones is gone; compared with another copy, unresolved V genes explain less than half, and the rest is unexplained. Recorded for this sample are some 190,000 clones; around 87% of them occurred a single time. In total, the top ten clones hold 1.5% to 2% of the sample. The sample was PBMCs. These receptors came from a woman under 30 in good health and CMV-seronegative.

The V gene is TRBV2, the J gene TRBJ2-7, with 7 bases identical to TRBD1. This CDR3 has 16 amino acids. V lost 6 bases to trimming and J lost 0 bases; unmatched junction nucleotides: 11. Germline V gives CDR1 SNHLY, CDR2 FYNNEI. CDR3 sequence: CASSPARTGDSYEQYF. CDR3 in DNA: TGTGCCAGCAGCCCCGCCCGGACAGGCGACTCCTACGAGCAGTACTTC.

The chain uses TRBV7-2 and TRBJ2-1, with D perhaps TRBD1 (5 bases). CDR1 SGHTA and CDR2 FQGNSA come from the germline V gene. V lost 1 base and J 6 bases, leaving 16 bases between the germline ends. This CDR3 spans 16 amino acids. CDR3 amino acids: CASSLGRRGQLNEQFF. DNA of the CDR3: TGTGCCAGCAGCTTAGGACGGAGAGGACAACTCAATGAGCAGTTCTTC.

The chain uses TRBV5-1 and TRBJ2-5; D is uncertain. Germline values: CDR1 SGHRS, CDR2 YFSETQ. Between the trimmed V and J ends, which lost 5 bases and 5 bases, there was a span of 13 bases. This CDR3 is 13 amino acids long. CDR3 amino acids: CASSVGPGETQYF. The CDR3 DNA follows: TGCGCCAGCAGTGTGGGCCCTGGGGAGACCCAGTACTTC.

The chain carries TRBV5-6 and TRBJ1-2, with TRBD1 matching 8 bases. The CDR3 sequence is 12 residues long. Trimming took 4 bases from V and 6 from J; bases not matched to a gene: 2. CDR1 and CDR2 from the germline V gene are SGHDT and YYEEEE. The DNA for the CDR3 is TGTGCCAGCAGCACCAGGGGGCATGGCTACACCTTC. Encoded protein: CASSTRGHGYTF.

The chain has TRBV29-1 and TRBJ2-5, with D possibly TRBD1 on 5 matching bases. The assigned J gene may be wrong: the sequence end matches TRBJ2-7 better. This CDR3 region has 12 residues. Per germline, CDR1 SQVTM and CDR2 ANQGSEA. The CDR3 loop is CSVVRDSYEQYF. As DNA, the CDR3 is TGCAGCGTTGTCAGGGATTCCTACGAGCAGTACTTC.